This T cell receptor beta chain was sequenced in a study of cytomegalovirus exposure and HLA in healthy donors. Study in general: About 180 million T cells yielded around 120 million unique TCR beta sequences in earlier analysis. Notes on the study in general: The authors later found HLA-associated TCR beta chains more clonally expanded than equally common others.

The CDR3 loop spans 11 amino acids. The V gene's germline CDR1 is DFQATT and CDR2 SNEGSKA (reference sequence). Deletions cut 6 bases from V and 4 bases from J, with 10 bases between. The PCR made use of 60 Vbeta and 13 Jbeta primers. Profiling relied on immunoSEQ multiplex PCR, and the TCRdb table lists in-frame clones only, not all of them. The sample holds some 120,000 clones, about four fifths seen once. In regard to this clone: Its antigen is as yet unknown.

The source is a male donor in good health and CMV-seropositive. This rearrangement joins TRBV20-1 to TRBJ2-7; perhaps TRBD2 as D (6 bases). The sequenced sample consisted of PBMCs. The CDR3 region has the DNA TGCAGTGCCCCTCGGGGGTACGAGCAGTACTTC. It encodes CSAPRGYEQYF.